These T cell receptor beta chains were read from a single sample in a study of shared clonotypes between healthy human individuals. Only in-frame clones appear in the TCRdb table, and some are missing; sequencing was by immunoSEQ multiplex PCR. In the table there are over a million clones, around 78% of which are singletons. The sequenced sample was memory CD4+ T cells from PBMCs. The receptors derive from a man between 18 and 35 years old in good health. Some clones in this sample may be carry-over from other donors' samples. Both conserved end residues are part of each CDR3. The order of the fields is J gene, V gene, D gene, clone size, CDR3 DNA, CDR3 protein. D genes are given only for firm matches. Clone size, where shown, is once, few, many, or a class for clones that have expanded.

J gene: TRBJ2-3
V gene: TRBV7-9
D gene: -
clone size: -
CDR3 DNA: TGTGCCAGCAGCTCAGAGGGAGATACGCAGTATTTT
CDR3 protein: CASSSEGDTQYF

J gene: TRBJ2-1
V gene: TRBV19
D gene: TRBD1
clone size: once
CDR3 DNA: TGTGCCAGTAGTGACCGGGACAGAGAGTTCTTC
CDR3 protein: CASSDRDREFF

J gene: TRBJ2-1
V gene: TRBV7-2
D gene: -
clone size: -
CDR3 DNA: TGTGCCAGCAGCTTAGCGCGGGCCGACTACAATGAGCAGTTCTTC
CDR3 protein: CASSLARADYNEQFF

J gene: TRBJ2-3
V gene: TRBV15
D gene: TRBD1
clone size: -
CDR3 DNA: TGTGCCACCTGGGACAGGGGCACAGATACGCAGTATTTT
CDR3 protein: CATWDRGTDTQYF

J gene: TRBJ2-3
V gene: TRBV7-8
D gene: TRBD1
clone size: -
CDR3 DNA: TGTGCCAGCAGCTCCGACAGGGGAGTGGACACAGATACGCAGTATTTT
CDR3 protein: CASSSDRGVDTDTQYF

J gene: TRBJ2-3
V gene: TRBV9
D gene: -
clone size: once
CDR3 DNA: TGTGCCAGGGTTTGGACTCTTGACACAGATACGCAGTATTTT
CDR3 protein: CARVWTLDTDTQYF

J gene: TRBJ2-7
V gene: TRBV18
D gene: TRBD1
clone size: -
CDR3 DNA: TGTGCCAGCTCACCGTACCGGGACAGCAACTCCTACGAGCAGTACTTC
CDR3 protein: CASSPYRDSNSYEQYF

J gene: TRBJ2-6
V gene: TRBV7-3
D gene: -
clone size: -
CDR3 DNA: TGTGCCAGCATGGGGGAACCTGGGGCCAACGTCCTGACTTTC
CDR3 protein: CASMGEPGANVLTF

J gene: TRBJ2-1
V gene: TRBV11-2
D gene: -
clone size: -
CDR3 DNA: TGTGCCAGCAGCTCCACACCCCCTAGCGCGAGCTCCTACAATGAGCAGTTCTTC
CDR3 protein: CASSSTPPSASSYNEQFF

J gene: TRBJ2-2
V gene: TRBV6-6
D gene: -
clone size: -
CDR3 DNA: TGTGCCAGCACCGACCGCATCACCGGGGAGCTGTTTTTT
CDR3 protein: CASTDRITGELFF

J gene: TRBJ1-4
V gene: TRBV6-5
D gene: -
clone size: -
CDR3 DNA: TGTGCCAGCAGTTACAGAGTAACTAATGAAAAACTGTTTTTT
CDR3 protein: CASSYRVTNEKLFF

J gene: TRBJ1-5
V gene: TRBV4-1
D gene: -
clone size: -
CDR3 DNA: TGCGCCAGCAGCCAAGATTTTCGGGCCCGGGCCTCGCGTAGCAATCAGCCCCAGCATTTT
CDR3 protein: CASSQDFRARASRSNQPQHF

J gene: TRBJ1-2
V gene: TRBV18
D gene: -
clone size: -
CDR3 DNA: TGTGCCAGCTCACCACAACAACCAGGGGCAGACACTGGCTACACCTTC
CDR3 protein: CASSPQQPGADTGYTF

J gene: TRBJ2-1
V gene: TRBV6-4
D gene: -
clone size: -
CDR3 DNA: TGTGCCAGCAGTGATTGGGGAAGGGACAATGAGCAGTTCTTC
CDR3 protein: CASSDWGRDNEQFF

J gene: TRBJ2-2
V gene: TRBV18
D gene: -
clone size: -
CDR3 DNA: TGTGCCAGCTCACCGGGCGGGCTGAACACCGGGGAGCTGTTTTTT
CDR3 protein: CASSPGGLNTGELFF

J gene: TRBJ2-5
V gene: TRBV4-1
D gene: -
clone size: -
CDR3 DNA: TGCGCCAGCAGCCACTTAGGGGGAGGGCTCCAAGAGACCCAGTACTTC
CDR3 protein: CASSHLGGGLQETQYF

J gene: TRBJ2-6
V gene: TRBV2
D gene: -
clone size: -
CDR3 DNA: TGTGCCAGCAGCTCGGAAAGGGGACCTTTCTCTGGGGCCAACGTCCTGACTTTC
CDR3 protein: CASSSERGPFSGANVLTF

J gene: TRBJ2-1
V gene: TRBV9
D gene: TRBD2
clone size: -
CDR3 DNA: TGTGCCAGCAGCGTGACCTTTGGGACTAGCGGGGGGAGCTCCTACAATGAGCAGTTCTTC
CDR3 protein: CASSVTFGTSGGSSYNEQFF

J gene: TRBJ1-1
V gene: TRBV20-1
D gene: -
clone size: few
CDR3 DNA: TGCAGTGCTAGATCTCCTGAAGCTTTCTTT
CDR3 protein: CSARSPEAFF

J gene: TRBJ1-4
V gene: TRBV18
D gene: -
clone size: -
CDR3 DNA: TGTGCCAGCTCACCGCAGAAGTCAACTAATGAAAAACTGTTTTTT
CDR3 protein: CASSPQKSTNEKLFF

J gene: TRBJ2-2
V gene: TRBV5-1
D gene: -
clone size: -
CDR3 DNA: TGCGCCAGCAGTCAGGGGGGACAACTGAACACCGGGGAGCTGTTTTTT
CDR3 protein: CASSQGGQLNTGELFF

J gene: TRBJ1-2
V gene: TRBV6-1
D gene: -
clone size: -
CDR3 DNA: TGTGCCAGCACCCCCGAGGGCACCTATGGCTACACCTTC
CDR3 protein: CASTPEGTYGYTF

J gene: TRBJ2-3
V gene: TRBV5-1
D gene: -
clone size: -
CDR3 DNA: TGCGCCAGCAGCTTCTCATCCGGCCTAGCTTTCACAGATACGCAGTATTTT
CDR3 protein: CASSFSSGLAFTDTQYF

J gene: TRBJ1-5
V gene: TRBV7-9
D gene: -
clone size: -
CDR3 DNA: TGTGCCAGCAGCTACCTTGGGAGCAATCAGCCCCAGCATTTT
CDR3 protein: CASSYLGSNQPQHF

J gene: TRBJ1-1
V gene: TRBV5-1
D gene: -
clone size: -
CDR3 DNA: TGCGCCAGCAGCTTGGGGACGGACTCTGGAACTGAAGCTTTCTTT
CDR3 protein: CASSLGTDSGTEAFF

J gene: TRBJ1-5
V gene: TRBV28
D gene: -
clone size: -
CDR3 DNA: TGTGCCAGCAGCTCCTTTTCAGCAGGGAATCAGCCCCAGCATTTT
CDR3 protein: CASSSFSAGNQPQHF